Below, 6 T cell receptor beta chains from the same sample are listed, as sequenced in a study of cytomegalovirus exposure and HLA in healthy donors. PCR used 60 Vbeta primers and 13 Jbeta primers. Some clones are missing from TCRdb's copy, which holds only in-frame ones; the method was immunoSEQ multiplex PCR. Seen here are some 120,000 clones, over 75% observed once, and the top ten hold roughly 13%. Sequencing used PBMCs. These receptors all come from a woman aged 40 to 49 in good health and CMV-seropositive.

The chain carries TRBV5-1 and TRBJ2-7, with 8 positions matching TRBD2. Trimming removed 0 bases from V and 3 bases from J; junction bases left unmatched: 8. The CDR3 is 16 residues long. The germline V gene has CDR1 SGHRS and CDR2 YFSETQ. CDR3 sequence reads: CASSLGQRESFYEQYF. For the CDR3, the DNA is TGCGCCAGCAGCTTGGGCCAGCGGGAGAGCTTCTACGAGCAGTACTTC.

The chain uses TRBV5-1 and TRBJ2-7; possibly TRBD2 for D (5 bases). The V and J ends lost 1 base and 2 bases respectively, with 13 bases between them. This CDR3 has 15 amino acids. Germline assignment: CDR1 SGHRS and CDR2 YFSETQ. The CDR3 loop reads CASSLSGAATYEQYF. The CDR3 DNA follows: TGCGCCAGCAGCTTGAGTGGAGCGGCAACCTACGAGCAGTACTTC.

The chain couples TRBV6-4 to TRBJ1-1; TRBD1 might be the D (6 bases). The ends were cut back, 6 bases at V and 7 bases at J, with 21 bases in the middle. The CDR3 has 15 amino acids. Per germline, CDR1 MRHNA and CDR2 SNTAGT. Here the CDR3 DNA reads TGTGCCAGCAGGCCCGGGGCGGGGGGCAAGGGTGAAGCTTTCTTT. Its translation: CASRPGAGGKGEAFF.

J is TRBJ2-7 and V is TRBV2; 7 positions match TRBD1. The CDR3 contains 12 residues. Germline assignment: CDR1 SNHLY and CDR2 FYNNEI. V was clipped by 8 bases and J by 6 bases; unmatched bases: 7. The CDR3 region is CASEGQLSEQYF. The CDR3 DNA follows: TGTGCCAGCGAGGGACAGCTCTCCGAGCAGTACTTC.

This CDR3 reads CASSIGKGEETQYF. DNA of the CDR3: TGTGCCAGTAGTATAGGAAAAGGGGAAGAGACCCAGTACTTC. This chain links TRBV19 with TRBJ2-5; D might be TRBD1 (5 bases). Germline loops: CDR1 LNHDA, CDR2 SQIVND (reference sequence). Deletions cut 1 base from V and 3 bases from J, with 9 bases between. The CDR3 extends over 14 amino acids.

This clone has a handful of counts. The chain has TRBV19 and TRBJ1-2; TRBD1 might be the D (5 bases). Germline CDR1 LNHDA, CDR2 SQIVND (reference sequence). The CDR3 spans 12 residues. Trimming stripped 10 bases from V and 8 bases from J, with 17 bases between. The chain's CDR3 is CATRGGDSGYTF. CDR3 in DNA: TGTGCCACGAGGGGAGGCGATTCGGGCTACACCTTC.